Below are 6 T cell receptor beta chains sequenced from a single sample in a study of identical twins. TCRdb reprocessed the 5' RACE reads with MiXCR, giving one entry per CDR3 protein. The data hold 300,000 or so distinct CDR3 sequences, with 8.5% to 9.5% observed a single time. These data also featured in a second study, about yellow fever vaccine responses in identical twins.

The material sequenced was CD8+ T cells sorted from blood. The receptors come from a woman aged 18-29 years in good health.

This chain uses TRBV11-2 with TRBJ2-2, with D possibly called TRBD1 or TRBD2 (5 bases each). Germline V CDR1 and CDR2: SGHAT, FQNNGV. The CDR3 is 14 residues long. V was cut by 2 bases and J by 6 bases, with 10 bases left in between. CDR3: CASSLLGTPGELFF. The CDR3 DNA sequence: TGTGCCAGCAGCTTACTAGGGACCCCCGGGGAGCTGTTTTTT.

This clonotype was picked up a small number of times. The V and J genes are TRBV12-3 or TRBV12-4 and TRBJ2-4; tentative D call: TRBD1 (5 bases). The CDR3 runs to 17 residues. V lost 3 bases, J lost 6 bases, and 21 bases lay in between. The CDR3 DNA follows: TGTGCCAGCAGTTTTAGGCCAGGGTTATCCTCTCGAAACATTCAGTACTTC. Translating gives CASSFRPGLSSRNIQYF.

The rearrangement uses TRBV7-9 and TRBJ1-1, with D unresolved. The CDR3 totals 16 residues. Germline V gene sequence: CDR1 SEHNR, CDR2 FQNEAQ (reference sequence). V was trimmed by 1 base and J by 7 bases, leaving 19 bases between them. The CDR3 loop is CASSLVRERGLFEAFF. Written as DNA, the CDR3 is TGTGCCAGCAGCTTAGTGAGGGAACGAGGTTTGTTTGAAGCTTTCTTT.

This clonotype was recorded many times. The J gene is TRBJ2-4, the V gene TRBV3-1, with D maybe TRBD1 (6 bases). Germline-derived CDR1 and CDR2 are LGHDT and YNNKEL (reference sequence). This CDR3 has 17 residues. The V end lost 4 bases, the J end lost 0 bases, and 16 bases lay between the germline ends. The CDR3 sequence is CASSPLSQGLAKNIQYF. The CDR3 DNA is TGTGCCAGCAGCCCACTGTCCCAGGGGTTAGCCAAAAACATTCAGTACTTC.

This clonotype was picked up a small number of times. V is TRBV27 and J is TRBJ2-1; D call uncertain. The length of the CDR3 is 15 residues. V was pared by 8 bases and J by 0 bases, with 14 bases between. Looked up from germline, CDR1 is MNHEY and CDR2 is SMNVEV (reference sequence). In DNA form, the CDR3 reads TGTGCCAGCGGTAAAATCCCAAGCTCCTACAATGAGCAGTTCTTC. This codes for CASGKIPSSYNEQFF.

Only a few counts were recorded for this clonotype. The chain carries TRBV19 and TRBJ2-1; 8 nucleotides line up with TRBD2. Germline CDR1 LNHDA, CDR2 SQIVND (reference sequence). The CDR3 spans 15 residues. V shed 3 bases, J shed 5 bases, and the junction held 6 bases outside the gene matches. Here the CDR3 DNA reads TGTGCCAGTAGTATTGTTAGCGGGAACAACAATGAGCAGTTCTTC. This codes for CASSIVSGNNNEQFF.